Here is one T cell receptor (beta chain) with its context. Its specific antigen is unknown. Base qualities were left out, and no much larger clone turns up one base away. The CDR1 and CDR2 encoded by the germline V gene (reference sequence) are DFQATT and SNEGSKA. The V end loses 1 base and the J end loses 8 bases, and a stretch of 14 bases separates them. The CDR3 contains 13 residues, cysteine and phenylalanine counted. Only the CDR3 DNA stays, 39 bases, in frame from base 1. These data come from a study of response to subunit inactivated influenza vaccine (dated by TCRdb to 2016 to 2018). At the level of the whole study: To follow how T cells responded to a trivalent subunit inactivated influenza vaccine, the researchers relied on deep quantitative profiling of the T cell receptor repertoire.

Beyond this particular receptor, the publication reports: The authors proposed that each seasonal influenza vaccination may bring in only a limited number of new T cells.

Library prep was done by RT-PCR. The sample was run on an Illumina HiSeq 2500. Clones were called with MiXCR by TCRdb after fastp trimmed the public reads at Q25, and only in-frame beta chains were retained. Every entry covers one CDR3 protein and lists the most common genes and DNA from its rows. The sample yields about 780,000 distinct CDR3 sequences; less than 20% were counted once. The ten biggest clones cover under 13% of the sample. The sequence came from a man between 45 and 60 years old who received an inactivated influenza vaccine. Donor details come from another sample of the same person, matched by shared clones. The rearranged segments are TRBV20-1 and TRBJ1-2; the best D guess is TRBD1, with 5 bases matching. This sample comprised PBMCs from blood, obtained around 5 days after vaccination. This receptor carries the CDR3 CSARGGTGGGYTF. Here is the DNA: TGCAGTGCTAGAGGTGGGACCGGAGGGGGCTACACCTTC.